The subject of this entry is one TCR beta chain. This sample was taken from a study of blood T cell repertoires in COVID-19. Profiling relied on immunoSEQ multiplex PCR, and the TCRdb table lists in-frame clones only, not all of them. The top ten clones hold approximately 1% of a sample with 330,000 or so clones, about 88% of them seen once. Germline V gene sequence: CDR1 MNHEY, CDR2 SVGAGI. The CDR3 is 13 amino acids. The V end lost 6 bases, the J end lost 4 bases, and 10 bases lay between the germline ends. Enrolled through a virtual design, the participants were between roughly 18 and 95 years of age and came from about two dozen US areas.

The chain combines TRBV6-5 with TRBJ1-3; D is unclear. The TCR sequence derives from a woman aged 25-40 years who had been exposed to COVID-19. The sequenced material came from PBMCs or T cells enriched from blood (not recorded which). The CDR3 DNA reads TGTGCCAGCAGCCGTACCAGGGGAAACACCATATATTTT. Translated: CASSRTRGNTIYF.